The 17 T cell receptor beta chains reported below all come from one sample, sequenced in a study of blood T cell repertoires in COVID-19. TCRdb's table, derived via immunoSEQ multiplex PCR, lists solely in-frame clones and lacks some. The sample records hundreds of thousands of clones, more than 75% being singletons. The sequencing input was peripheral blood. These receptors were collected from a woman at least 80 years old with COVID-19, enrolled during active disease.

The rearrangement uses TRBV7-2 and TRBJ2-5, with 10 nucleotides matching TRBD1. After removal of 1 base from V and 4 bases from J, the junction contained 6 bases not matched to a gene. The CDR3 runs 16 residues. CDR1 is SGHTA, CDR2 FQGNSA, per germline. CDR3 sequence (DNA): TGTGCCAGCAGCTTAGGGCCGGGACAGGGGCTAGAGACCCAGTACTTC. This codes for CASSLGPGQGLETQYF.

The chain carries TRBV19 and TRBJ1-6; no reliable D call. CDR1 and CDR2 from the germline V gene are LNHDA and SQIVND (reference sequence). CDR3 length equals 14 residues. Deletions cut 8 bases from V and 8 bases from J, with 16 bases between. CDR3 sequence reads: CASSPREFYSPLHF. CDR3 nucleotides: TGTGCCAGTTCCCCCCGGGAATTCTATTCACCCCTCCACTTT.

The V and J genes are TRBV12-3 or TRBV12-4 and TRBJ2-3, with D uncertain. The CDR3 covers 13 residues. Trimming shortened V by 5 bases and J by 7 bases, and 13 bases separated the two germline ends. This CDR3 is CASSPEQRNTQYF. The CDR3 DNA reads TGTGCCAGCAGTCCCGAACAACGAAATACGCAGTATTTT.

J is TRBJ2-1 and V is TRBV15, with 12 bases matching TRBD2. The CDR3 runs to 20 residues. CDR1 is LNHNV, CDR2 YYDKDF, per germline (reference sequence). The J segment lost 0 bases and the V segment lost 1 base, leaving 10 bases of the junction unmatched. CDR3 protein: CATSRARGLAGNSSYNEQFF. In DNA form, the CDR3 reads TGTGCCACCAGCAGAGCCCGTGGACTAGCGGGGAACAGCTCCTACAATGAGCAGTTCTTC.

In DNA, the CDR3 is TGTGCCAGCAGTTTCGGGGGACTAACTAATGAAAAACTGTTTTTT. Translating gives CASSFGGLTNEKLFF. The genes are TRBV6-5 and TRBJ1-4, with D perhaps TRBD1 (5 bases). Trimming stripped 4 bases from V and 1 base from J, with 10 bases between. Germline lookup yields CDR1 MNHEY and CDR2 SVGAGI. The CDR3 totals 15 residues.

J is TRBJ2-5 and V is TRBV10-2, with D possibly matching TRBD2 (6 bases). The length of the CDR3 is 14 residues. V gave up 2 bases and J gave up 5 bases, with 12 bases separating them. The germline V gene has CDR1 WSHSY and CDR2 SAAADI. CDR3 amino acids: CASSETSTLETQYF. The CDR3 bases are TGCGCCAGCAGTGAGACTAGCACTCTGGAGACCCAGTACTTC.

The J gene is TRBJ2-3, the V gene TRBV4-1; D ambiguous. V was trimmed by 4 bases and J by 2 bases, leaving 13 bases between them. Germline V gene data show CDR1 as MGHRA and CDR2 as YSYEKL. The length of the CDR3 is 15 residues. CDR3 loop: CASSRLEKVTDTQYF. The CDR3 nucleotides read TGCGCCAGCAGCCGGCTAGAAAAGGTCACAGATACGCAGTATTTT.

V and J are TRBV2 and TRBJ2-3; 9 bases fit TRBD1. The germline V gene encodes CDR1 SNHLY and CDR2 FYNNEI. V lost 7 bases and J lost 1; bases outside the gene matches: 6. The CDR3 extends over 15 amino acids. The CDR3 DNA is TGTGCCAGCACCCTGGACAGGGGAGGCACAGATACGCAGTATTTT. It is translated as CASTLDRGGTDTQYF.

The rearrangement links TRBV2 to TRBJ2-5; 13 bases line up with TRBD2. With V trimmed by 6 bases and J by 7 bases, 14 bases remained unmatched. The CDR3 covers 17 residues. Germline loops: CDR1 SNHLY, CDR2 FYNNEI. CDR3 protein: CASSPLAGGPGGWTQYF. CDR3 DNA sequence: TGTGCCAGCAGCCCACTAGCGGGGGGGCCTGGGGGTTGGACCCAGTACTTC.

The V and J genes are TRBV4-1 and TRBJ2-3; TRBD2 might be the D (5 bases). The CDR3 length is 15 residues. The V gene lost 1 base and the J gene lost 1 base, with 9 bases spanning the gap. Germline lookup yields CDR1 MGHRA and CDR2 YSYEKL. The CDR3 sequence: CASSQAGLGTDTQYF. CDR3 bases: TGCGCCAGCAGCCAAGCGGGGTTAGGCACAGATACGCAGTATTTT.

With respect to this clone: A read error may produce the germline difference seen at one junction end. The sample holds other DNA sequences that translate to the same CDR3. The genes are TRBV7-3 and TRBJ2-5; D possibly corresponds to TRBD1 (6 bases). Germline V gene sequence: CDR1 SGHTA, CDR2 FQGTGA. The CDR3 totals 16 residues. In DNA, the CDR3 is TGTGCTAGCAGCTTAAATAGGCAGGGGCCGGGGGAGACCCAGTACTTC. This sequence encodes CASSLNRQGPGETQYF.

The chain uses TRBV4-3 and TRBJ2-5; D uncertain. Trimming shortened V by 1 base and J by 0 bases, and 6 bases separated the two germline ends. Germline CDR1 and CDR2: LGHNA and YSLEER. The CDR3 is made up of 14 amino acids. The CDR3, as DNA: TGCGCCAGCAGCCAAGCCCGGGACCAAGAGACCCAGTACTTC. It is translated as CASSQARDQETQYF.

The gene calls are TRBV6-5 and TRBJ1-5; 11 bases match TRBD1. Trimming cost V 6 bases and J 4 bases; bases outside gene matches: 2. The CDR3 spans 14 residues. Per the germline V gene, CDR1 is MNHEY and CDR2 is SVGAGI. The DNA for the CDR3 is TGTGCCAGCAGGGACAGGGGGCCGAATCAGCCCCAGCATTTT. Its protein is CASRDRGPNQPQHF.

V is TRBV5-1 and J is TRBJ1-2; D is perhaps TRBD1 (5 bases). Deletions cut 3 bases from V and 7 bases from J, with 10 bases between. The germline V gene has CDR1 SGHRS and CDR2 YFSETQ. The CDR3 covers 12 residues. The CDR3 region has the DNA TGCGCCAGCAGCTCACAGGCGGTTGGCTACACCTTC. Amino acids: CASSSQAVGYTF.

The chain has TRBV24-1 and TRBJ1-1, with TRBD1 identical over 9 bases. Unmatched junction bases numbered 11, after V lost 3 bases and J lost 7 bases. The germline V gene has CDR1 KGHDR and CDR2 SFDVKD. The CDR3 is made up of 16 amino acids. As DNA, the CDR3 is TGTGCCACCAGTGATGCGACGCGGGCGACAGGGGGTGAAGCTTTCTTT. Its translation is CATSDATRATGGEAFF.

The CDR3 region is CACNHDTEAFF. CDR3 DNA: TGTGCCTGCAATCATGACACTGAAGCTTTCTTT. This chain links TRBV30 with TRBJ1-1; D uncertain. Germline lookup yields CDR1 GTSNPN and CDR2 SVGIG (reference sequence). The CDR3 has 11 residues. The V end was cut by 6 bases, the J end by 3 bases, with 8 bases between. Full variable domain (remainder filled in from reference TRBV30 and TRBJ1-1): SQTIHQWPATLVQPVGSPLSLECTVEGTSNPNLYWYRQAAGRGLQLLFYSVGIGQISSEVPQNLSASRPQDRQFILSSKKLLLSDSGFYLCACNHDTEAFFGQGTRLTVV.

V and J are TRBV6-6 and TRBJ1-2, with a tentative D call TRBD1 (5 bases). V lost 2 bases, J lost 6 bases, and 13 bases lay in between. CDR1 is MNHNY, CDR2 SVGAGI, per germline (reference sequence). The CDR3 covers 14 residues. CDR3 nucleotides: TGTGCCAGCAGTTACCCTTCGGGGGGAAATGGCTACACCTTC. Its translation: CASSYPSGGNGYTF.